The present T cell receptor beta chain was sequenced within a study of PD-1 blockade in classical Hodgkin lymphoma. Indicated time point: cycle 4 day 1 (C4D1), after less than seven weeks of nivolumab. Each and every patient relapsed after autologous stem cell transplantation, and patients got differing brentuximab vedotin exposure. Germline CDR1 reads SGHDT; CDR2 reads YYEEEE. CDR3 size: 13 residues. Trimming shortened V by 1 base and J by 8 bases, and 12 bases separated the two germline ends. As for this clone: Antigen specificity is unknown.

Data came from immunoSEQ multiplex PCR; TCRdb stores just in-frame clones and leaves some out. The table includes over 60,000 clones, 75% to 95% detected once. Whole-study results and caveats: Factors driving the repertoire differences, possibly disease activity or prior therapy, remain undefined. As was reported, newly diagnosed patients showed lower baseline TCR diversity than healthy donors did.

The chain links TRBV5-6 to TRBJ1-2, with D possibly TRBD1 on 5 matching bases. This clonotype originated in a human donor with classical Hodgkin lymphoma. The starting material was peripheral blood mononuclear cells (PBMCs), obtained before the fourth cycle of nivolumab. The CDR3 spells CASSLPGLKGYTF. The CDR3 DNA sequence: TGTGCCAGCAGCTTGCCAGGGCTGAAAGGCTACACCTTC. Full variable domain (missing parts from reference TRBV5-6 and TRBJ1-2): DAGVTQSPTHLIKTRGQQVTLRCSPKSGHDTVSWYQQALGQGPQFIFQYYEEEERQRGNFPDRFSGHQFPNYSSELNVNALLLGDSALYLCASSLPGLKGYTFGSGTRLTVV.